Listed below are T cell receptor beta chains from one sample, sequenced in a study of shared clonotypes between healthy human individuals. Sequenced by immunoSEQ multiplex PCR; TCRdb stores in-frame clones only, minus some. The data show some 2,000,000 clones, with approximately 95% seen just once and 0.9% to 1.3% held by the top ten. The sequenced sample consisted of naive CD8+ T cells sorted from blood. The source of these receptors is a man aged 18 to 29 in good health. The CDR3 runs from the conserved cysteine through the conserved F or W. Fields, in order: clone size, D gene, CDR3 length, J gene, V gene, CDR3 DNA, CDR3 protein. A D gene is named only where the DNA matches it firmly. Expanded clones are given a class, and other clones once, few, many or no size at all.

abundance: -
d_gene: -
len: 14
j_gene: TRBJ1-1
v_gene: TRBV6-5
CDR3nt: TGTGCCAGCAGTCCCGTTCGGACGGTCACTGAAGCTTTCTTT
CDR3aa: CASSPVRTVTEAFF

abundance: -
d_gene: -
len: 14
j_gene: TRBJ1-1
v_gene: TRBV10-3
CDR3nt: TGTGCCATCAGGGACCCGGGACAGAACACTGAAGCTTTCTTT
CDR3aa: CAIRDPGQNTEAFF

abundance: -
d_gene: -
len: 13
j_gene: TRBJ2-1
v_gene: TRBV29-1
CDR3nt: TGCAGCGCAGAGACTAGCTCCTACAATGAGCAGTTCTTC
CDR3aa: CSAETSSYNEQFF

abundance: -
d_gene: -
len: 14
j_gene: TRBJ2-1
v_gene: TRBV27
CDR3nt: TGTGCCAGCAGTTTCACCGGGACCCACAATGAGCAGTTCTTC
CDR3aa: CASSFTGTHNEQFF

abundance: -
d_gene: -
len: 15
j_gene: TRBJ2-7
v_gene: TRBV11-2
CDR3nt: TGTGCCAGCAGCGCCTGGGAGCACCACTCCTACGAGCAGTACTTC
CDR3aa: CASSAWEHHSYEQYF

abundance: -
d_gene: TRBD1
len: 14
j_gene: TRBJ2-7
v_gene: TRBV6-5
CDR3nt: TGTGCCAGCAGTTACCTCGGACAGGGCCACGAGCAGTACTTC
CDR3aa: CASSYLGQGHEQYF

abundance: once
d_gene: TRBD1
len: 16
j_gene: TRBJ1-4
v_gene: TRBV15
CDR3nt: TGTGCCACCAGCTCACCGGGACAGGGAACAGAAGAAAAACTGTTTTTT
CDR3aa: CATSSPGQGTEEKLFF

abundance: -
d_gene: -
len: 13
j_gene: TRBJ1-1
v_gene: TRBV6-1
CDR3nt: TGTGCCAGCAGTGAACTACAGAACACTGAAGCTTTCTTT
CDR3aa: CASSELQNTEAFF

abundance: -
d_gene: TRBD1
len: 17
j_gene: TRBJ2-5
v_gene: TRBV5-6
CDR3nt: TGTGCCAGCAGCCCCCGGGACAGGGTAGTTGACCAAGAGACCCAGTACTTC
CDR3aa: CASSPRDRVVDQETQYF

abundance: -
d_gene: TRBD1
len: 17
j_gene: TRBJ2-2
v_gene: TRBV5-1
CDR3nt: TGCGCCAGCAGCTTAACCACCTTGGACAGGGGAACCGGGGAGCTGTTTTTT
CDR3aa: CASSLTTLDRGTGELFF

abundance: -
d_gene: TRBD2
len: 16
j_gene: TRBJ2-7
v_gene: TRBV29-1
CDR3nt: TGCAGCGTTGGAGGGACTAGCGGGAGGGCCGGCTACGAGCAGTACTTC
CDR3aa: CSVGGTSGRAGYEQYF

abundance: -
d_gene: -
len: 18
j_gene: TRBJ1-3
v_gene: TRBV19
CDR3nt: TGTGCCAGTAGTATAGATCTGGAAGGGACGATCTCTGGAAACACCATATATTTT
CDR3aa: CASSIDLEGTISGNTIYF

abundance: -
d_gene: TRBD2
len: 13
j_gene: TRBJ2-1
v_gene: TRBV13
CDR3nt: TGTGCCAGCAGCTCCCGGGGGGGGCGTGAGCAGTTCTTC
CDR3aa: CASSSRGGREQFF

abundance: -
d_gene: -
len: 12
j_gene: TRBJ2-1
v_gene: TRBV28
CDR3nt: TGTGCCAGCACCGGCAGAAACGATGAGCAGTTCTTC
CDR3aa: CASTGRNDEQFF

abundance: -
d_gene: -
len: 15
j_gene: TRBJ2-2
v_gene: TRBV7-9
CDR3nt: TGTGCCAGCAGATTACGGGACTCGAGGACCGGGGAGCTGTTTTTT
CDR3aa: CASRLRDSRTGELFF

abundance: -
d_gene: -
len: 16
j_gene: TRBJ2-2
v_gene: TRBV4-3
CDR3nt: TGCGCCAGCAGCCAAGCTATTTCGGGGGGCCCCGGGGAGCTGTTTTTT
CDR3aa: CASSQAISGGPGELFF

abundance: -
d_gene: -
len: 13
j_gene: TRBJ2-5
v_gene: TRBV30
CDR3nt: TGTGCCTGGACGTTTGGTCTGGGAGAGACCCAGTACTTC
CDR3aa: CAWTFGLGETQYF

abundance: -
d_gene: -
len: 14
j_gene: TRBJ2-7
v_gene: TRBV7-9
CDR3nt: TGTGCCAGCGGCCCCCGTGACTATTCCTACGAGCAGTACTTC
CDR3aa: CASGPRDYSYEQYF

abundance: -
d_gene: -
len: 14
j_gene: TRBJ2-4
v_gene: TRBV7-9
CDR3nt: TGTGCCAGCAGCCACGCGCTAGCCAAAAACATTCAGTACTTC
CDR3aa: CASSHALAKNIQYF

abundance: -
d_gene: TRBD1
len: 15
j_gene: TRBJ1-1
v_gene: TRBV5-1
CDR3nt: TGCGCCAGCAGCTCAGGGACAGGGTTGAACACTGAAGCTTTCTTT
CDR3aa: CASSSGTGLNTEAFF

abundance: -
d_gene: -
len: 17
j_gene: TRBJ2-5
v_gene: TRBV18
CDR3nt: TGTGCCAGCTCACCTGAGGGCAGGGTATATCCTAAGGAGACCCAGTACTTC
CDR3aa: CASSPEGRVYPKETQYF

abundance: -
d_gene: -
len: 15
j_gene: TRBJ2-1
v_gene: TRBV19
CDR3nt: TGTGCCACTACGTTGGGGAGTAGCTCCTACAATGAGCAGTTCTTC
CDR3aa: CATTLGSSSYNEQFF

abundance: -
d_gene: -
len: 15
j_gene: TRBJ1-2
v_gene: TRBV10-3
CDR3nt: TGTGCCATCAGTGAGTCTGGGGGGTCGTACTATGGCTACACCTTC
CDR3aa: CAISESGGSYYGYTF

abundance: -
d_gene: -
len: 15
j_gene: TRBJ1-1
v_gene: TRBV27
CDR3nt: TGTGCCAGCAGTTTATCGGTCACTCAGAGCACTGAAGCTTTCTTT
CDR3aa: CASSLSVTQSTEAFF

abundance: -
d_gene: -
len: 13
j_gene: TRBJ1-2
v_gene: TRBV13
CDR3nt: TGTGCCAGCAGCTTAGTTGGTCCCGGAGGCTACACCTTC
CDR3aa: CASSLVGPGGYTF

abundance: -
d_gene: TRBD1
len: 15
j_gene: TRBJ1-2
v_gene: TRBV4-1
CDR3nt: TGCGCCAGCAGCCAACCGGGACAGGGTTTCTATGGCTACACCTTC
CDR3aa: CASSQPGQGFYGYTF

abundance: -
d_gene: -
len: 17
j_gene: TRBJ1-2
v_gene: TRBV6-1
CDR3nt: TGTGCCAGCAGTGAAGGGAGGTGGGCCGCGGGGAACTATGGCTACACCTTC
CDR3aa: CASSEGRWAAGNYGYTF

abundance: -
d_gene: TRBD1
len: 20
j_gene: TRBJ2-3
v_gene: TRBV2
CDR3nt: TGTGCCAGCAGTGGGACCCCCGGGACAGGGGAAAGGTTGGGAGGAATCACGCAGTATTTT
CDR3aa: CASSGTPGTGERLGGITQYF

abundance: -
d_gene: -
len: 15
j_gene: TRBJ2-1
v_gene: TRBV19
CDR3nt: TGTGCCAGTAGTATAGGAGGTGGAAAAAACAATGAGCAGTTCTTC
CDR3aa: CASSIGGGKNNEQFF

abundance: -
d_gene: -
len: 15
j_gene: TRBJ2-1
v_gene: TRBV6-5
CDR3nt: TGTGCCAGCAGTTACGACAGGTCCACCTACAATGAGCAGTTCTTC
CDR3aa: CASSYDRSTYNEQFF

abundance: -
d_gene: -
len: 15
j_gene: TRBJ2-3
v_gene: TRBV5-1
CDR3nt: TGCGCCAGCAGCTTGGCCGGCTTAATTACAGATACGCAGTATTTT
CDR3aa: CASSLAGLITDTQYF

abundance: -
d_gene: TRBD1
len: 15
j_gene: TRBJ2-7
v_gene: TRBV13
CDR3nt: TGTGCCAGCAGCTTAGCGGACAGGGGAACCTACGAGCAGTACTTC
CDR3aa: CASSLADRGTYEQYF

abundance: -
d_gene: TRBD1
len: 13
j_gene: TRBJ1-1
v_gene: TRBV5-1
CDR3nt: TGCGCCAGCAGCTACGGGACAGACACTGAAGCTTTCTTT
CDR3aa: CASSYGTDTEAFF

abundance: -
d_gene: TRBD2
len: 11
j_gene: TRBJ2-1
v_gene: TRBV20-1
CDR3nt: TGCAGTGCCCTAGGGACTAGCGATGAGTTCTTC
CDR3aa: CSALGTSDEFF

abundance: few
d_gene: TRBD1
len: 14
j_gene: TRBJ1-6
v_gene: TRBV7-8
CDR3nt: TGTGCCAGCAGCAGTGGGACAGGGGATTCACCCCTCCACTTT
CDR3aa: CASSSGTGDSPLHF

abundance: -
d_gene: TRBD2
len: 14
j_gene: TRBJ2-1
v_gene: TRBV11-1
CDR3nt: TGTGCCAGCAGCCCTTCAGGGCTAGCGGGGGGGCAGTTCTTC
CDR3aa: CASSPSGLAGGQFF

abundance: once
d_gene: -
len: 15
j_gene: TRBJ1-6
v_gene: TRBV7-9
CDR3nt: TGTGCCAGCAGCTTAGCGATTCAGGTTAATTCACCCCTCCACTTT
CDR3aa: CASSLAIQVNSPLHF

abundance: -
d_gene: TRBD2
len: 15
j_gene: TRBJ2-7
v_gene: TRBV5-4
CDR3nt: TGTGCCAGCAGCTTGAGAGCGGGAGCCACCTACGAGCAGTACTTC
CDR3aa: CASSLRAGATYEQYF

abundance: -
d_gene: TRBD2
len: 14
j_gene: TRBJ2-7
v_gene: TRBV6-5
CDR3nt: TGTGCCAGCAGTCCGGGACTAGCGGGCTACGAGCAGTACTTC
CDR3aa: CASSPGLAGYEQYF

abundance: -
d_gene: TRBD1
len: 13
j_gene: TRBJ2-1
v_gene: TRBV29-1
CDR3nt: TGCAGCGTTGAGGGTGACAGGGGCAATGAGCAGTTCTTC
CDR3aa: CSVEGDRGNEQFF

abundance: -
d_gene: -
len: 16
j_gene: TRBJ1-4
v_gene: TRBV4-3
CDR3nt: TGCGCCAGCAGCCAGGAGATTCAGGCAACTAATGAAAAACTGTTTTTT
CDR3aa: CASSQEIQATNEKLFF

abundance: -
d_gene: -
len: 13
j_gene: TRBJ2-7
v_gene: TRBV28
CDR3nt: TGTGCCAGCACAGACACTACGCCTCGCGAGCAGTACTTC
CDR3aa: CASTDTTPREQYF

abundance: -
d_gene: -
len: 13
j_gene: TRBJ1-1
v_gene: TRBV5-6
CDR3nt: TGTGCCAGCAGCTCGCAGCCGAACACTGAAGCTTTCTTT
CDR3aa: CASSSQPNTEAFF

abundance: few
d_gene: -
len: 13
j_gene: TRBJ1-5
v_gene: TRBV10-3
CDR3nt: TGTGCCATCAGAGAGAAGGACGAGGTACCCCAGCATTTT
CDR3aa: CAIREKDEVPQHF

abundance: -
d_gene: TRBD1
len: 14
j_gene: TRBJ1-2
v_gene: TRBV4-1
CDR3nt: TGCGCCAGCAGCCAAACCGGGACAGGGGTAGGCTACACCTTC
CDR3aa: CASSQTGTGVGYTF

abundance: -
d_gene: -
len: 12
j_gene: TRBJ1-1
v_gene: TRBV5-1
CDR3nt: TGCGCCAGCAGCTTGGGAGGGCATGAGGCTTTCTTT
CDR3aa: CASSLGGHEAFF

abundance: -
d_gene: -
len: 15
j_gene: TRBJ1-2
v_gene: TRBV27
CDR3nt: TGTGCCAGCAGGTCTGGACTCGACAGAAACTATGGCTACACCTTC
CDR3aa: CASRSGLDRNYGYTF

abundance: -
d_gene: -
len: 14
j_gene: TRBJ2-3
v_gene: TRBV29-1
CDR3nt: TGCAGCGAAAAACAGGGTTCTAGCACAGATACGCAGTATTTT
CDR3aa: CSEKQGSSTDTQYF

abundance: -
d_gene: -
len: 16
j_gene: TRBJ1-4
v_gene: TRBV19
CDR3nt: TGTGCCAGCAGTATAAGGGATGTAAGGGTTGGCGAAAAACTGTTTTTT
CDR3aa: CASSIRDVRVGEKLFF

abundance: -
d_gene: TRBD1
len: 16
j_gene: TRBJ1-3
v_gene: TRBV2
CDR3nt: TGTGCCAGCAGTGATTATAACAGGGGAGGTGGAAACACCATATATTTT
CDR3aa: CASSDYNRGGGNTIYF

abundance: -
d_gene: -
len: 11
j_gene: TRBJ1-2
v_gene: TRBV10-2
CDR3nt: TGCGCCAGCAGTGAGTCCTGGGGCTACACCTTC
CDR3aa: CASSESWGYTF

abundance: -
d_gene: -
len: 14
j_gene: TRBJ1-6
v_gene: TRBV6-5
CDR3nt: TGTGCCAGCAGCCTGGGACAACTGGCACAGGCCCTCCACTTT
CDR3aa: CASSLGQLAQALHF

abundance: -
d_gene: -
len: 14
j_gene: TRBJ2-7
v_gene: TRBV9
CDR3nt: TGTGCCAGCAGCGTAAGTGGGGGTTTCTACGAGCAGTACTTC
CDR3aa: CASSVSGGFYEQYF

abundance: -
d_gene: TRBD2
len: 18
j_gene: TRBJ2-7
v_gene: TRBV4-3
CDR3nt: TGCGCCAGCAGCCAAGCCCCTCTAACTAGCGACTTGACCTACGAGCAGTACTTC
CDR3aa: CASSQAPLTSDLTYEQYF

abundance: -
d_gene: -
len: 15
j_gene: TRBJ2-3
v_gene: TRBV9
CDR3nt: TGTGCCAGCAGCGCAAGACTCTCTAGCACAGATACGCAGTATTTT
CDR3aa: CASSARLSSTDTQYF

abundance: once
d_gene: -
len: 16
j_gene: TRBJ2-3
v_gene: TRBV9
CDR3nt: TGTGCCAGCAGCGGCCCCAGGACGGAGCTAACAGATACGCAGTATTTT
CDR3aa: CASSGPRTELTDTQYF

abundance: once
d_gene: -
len: 14
j_gene: TRBJ1-1
v_gene: TRBV30
CDR3nt: TGTGCCTGGAGGGACATGGGTCTGAACACTGAAGCTTTCTTT
CDR3aa: CAWRDMGLNTEAFF

abundance: -
d_gene: TRBD2
len: 16
j_gene: TRBJ2-3
v_gene: TRBV9
CDR3nt: TGTGCCAGCAGCCTCGGACTAGCGGGCCTCACAGATACGCAGTATTTT
CDR3aa: CASSLGLAGLTDTQYF

abundance: -
d_gene: -
len: 12
j_gene: TRBJ2-3
v_gene: TRBV28
CDR3nt: TGTGCCACCACAAGAGCAACAGATACGCAGTATTTT
CDR3aa: CATTRATDTQYF

abundance: -
d_gene: -
len: 12
j_gene: TRBJ2-3
v_gene: TRBV29-1
CDR3nt: TGCAGCGTTGCGTTGGGTTCCAATACGCAGTATTTT
CDR3aa: CSVALGSNTQYF